This TCR beta chain was retrieved from a study of shared clonotypes between healthy human individuals. Naive-designated CD8 cells lacked CD45RO, were positively enriched for CCR7, and omitted terminally differentiated effector memory CD45RA+ cells. With 4 bases removed from V and 2 bases from J, the gap between germline ends came to 21 bases. Germline values: CDR1 SQVTM, CDR2 ANQGSEA. The CDR3 is made up of 17 amino acids. Genomic DNA of every subset was divided equally among multiple immunoSEQ plates. Data came from immunoSEQ multiplex PCR; TCRdb stores just in-frame clones and leaves some out. The top ten clones hold roughly 0.23% of a sample with fewer than 1 million clones, roughly 96% of them seen once.

The sequence derives from a man aged 30 to 45 in good health. Sequenced sample: naive CD8+ T cells sorted from blood. The genes are TRBV29-1 and TRBJ2-1; D is unresolved. CDR3 DNA sequence: TGCAGCGTTGGTTTATCCGACATCCTTGGGACCTACAATGAGCAGTTCTTC. Its protein product is CSVGLSDILGTYNEQFF.